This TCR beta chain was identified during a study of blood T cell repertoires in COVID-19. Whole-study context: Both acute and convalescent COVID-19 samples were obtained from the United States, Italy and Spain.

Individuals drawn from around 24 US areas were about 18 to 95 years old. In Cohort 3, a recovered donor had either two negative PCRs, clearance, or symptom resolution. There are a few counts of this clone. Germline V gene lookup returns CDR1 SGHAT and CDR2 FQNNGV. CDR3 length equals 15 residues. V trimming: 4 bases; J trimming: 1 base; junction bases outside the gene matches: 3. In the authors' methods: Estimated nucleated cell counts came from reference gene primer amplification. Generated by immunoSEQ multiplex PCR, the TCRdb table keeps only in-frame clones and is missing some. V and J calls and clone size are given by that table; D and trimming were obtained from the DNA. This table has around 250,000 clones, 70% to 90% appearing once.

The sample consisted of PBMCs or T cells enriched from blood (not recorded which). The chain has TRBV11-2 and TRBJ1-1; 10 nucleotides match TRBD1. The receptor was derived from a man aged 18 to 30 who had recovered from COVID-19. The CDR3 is CASSSRDRGNTEAFF. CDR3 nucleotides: TGTGCCAGCAGCTCCCGGGACAGGGGGAACACTGAAGCTTTCTTT.